This T cell receptor (beta chain) is drawn from a study of blood T cell repertoires in COVID-19. Study as a whole: The United States, Italy and Spain provided the acute and convalescent COVID-19 samples.

Sequenced by immunoSEQ multiplex PCR; TCRdb stores in-frame clones only, minus some. The profile covers around 270,000 clones, with 88% appearing a single time and 2.5% to 3.5% taken by the ten largest. Donors were grouped by their self-reported clinical history. The study recruited exposed participants who had met a COVID-19 case within 2 weeks before entry. The V gene end was trimmed by 4 bases and the J gene end by 5 bases; junction bases not matched to a gene: 10. The CDR3 contains 16 residues. Per germline, CDR1 LGHNA and CDR2 YNFKEQ. V is TRBV4-2 and J is TRBJ2-2; 7 nucleotides line up with TRBD2. The sequence came from a woman aged 40 to 50 who had been exposed to COVID-19. The source material was PBMCs or T cells enriched from blood (not recorded which). The CDR3 region is CASSLTPRGVTGELFF. The CDR3 DNA sequence: TGTGCCAGCAGCCTAACTCCCCGGGGGGTGACCGGGGAGCTGTTTTTT.